The next 32 T cell receptor beta chains were all read from a single sample in a study of blood T cells in healthy people across ages. A J-beta primer mix and a sample-barcoded 5' primer were used in a second PCR of about 7 to 11 cycles. Via MiXCR, TCRdb re-called the 5' RACE reads, giving one row per CDR3 protein. The sample carries 1.8 million or so distinct CDR3 sequences, approximately 40% recorded once. Input material: blood. All receptors come from a human donor in good health.

This clonotype was counted only a few times. The germline gene is not matched at one end of the junction; a read error may be the cause. The rearrangement links TRBV10-3 to TRBJ2-4; no clear D. The J call is doubtful: the DNA matches TRBJ2-7 better. The CDR3 loop spans 11 amino acids. The germline gives CDR1 ENHRY, CDR2 SYGVKD. For the CDR3, the DNA is TGTGCCAACAGTGAAGCCTACGAGCAGTACTTC. This translates into CANSEAYEQYF.

As DNA, the CDR3 is TGCGCCAGCAGCTCCGGGACATTAGGTGACGAGCAGTACTTC. Protein: CASSSGTLGDEQYF. The chain has TRBV5-1 and TRBJ2-5; maybe TRBD1 (6 bases). The DNA end is a closer match to TRBJ2-7, so the J assignment may be wrong. The CDR3 is made up of 14 amino acids. Per the germline V gene, CDR1 is SGHRS and CDR2 is YFSETQ.

This clonotype was observed a few times. The V and J genes are TRBV4-1 and TRBJ2-5; 8 nucleotides agree with TRBD1. The CDR3 extends over 14 amino acids. Germline-derived CDR1 and CDR2 are MGHRA and YSYEKL. With V trimmed by 4 bases and J by 4 bases, 5 bases remained unmatched. CDR3 coding DNA: TGCGCCAGCAGCCGTCAACAGGGGGTAGAGACCCAGTACTTC. Translating gives CASSRQQGVETQYF.

The gene calls are TRBV7-6 and TRBJ1-1; tentatively, D is TRBD1 (6 bases). The germline V and J ends were trimmed by 2 bases and 3 bases, with 13 bases remaining between them. From germline, CDR1 is SGHVS and CDR2 FNYEAQ. The CDR3 spans 15 residues. CDR3 protein: CASSLTGRGDTEAFF. In DNA, the CDR3 is TGTGCCAGCAGCTTAACAGGGAGGGGAGACACTGAAGCTTTCTTT.

J is TRBJ2-5 and V is TRBV9; D is unresolved. The germline V and J ends were trimmed by 2 bases and 2 bases, with 10 bases remaining between them. CDR1 is SGDLS, CDR2 YYNGEE, per germline. The CDR3 runs to 14 residues. The CDR3 reads CASSVSDSQETQYF. In DNA form, the CDR3 reads TGTGCCAGCAGCGTGTCAGACTCTCAAGAGACCCAGTACTTC.

This clonotype was counted a few times. This chain joins TRBV7-9 and TRBJ1-2, with 10 bases fitting TRBD1. CDR1 is SEHNR, CDR2 FQNEAQ, per germline (reference sequence). Trimming removed 1 base from V and 4 bases from J; junction bases left unmatched: 6. The CDR3 runs to 16 residues. CDR3: CASSLVQGQGTYGYTF. In DNA form, the CDR3 reads TGTGCCAGCAGCTTAGTTCAGGGACAGGGGACCTATGGCTACACCTTC.

This clonotype occurred a few times. CDR3: CASSQDRSAADTQYF. CDR3 coding DNA: TGCGCCAGCAGCCAAGATCGGAGTGCTGCAGATACGCAGTATTTT. The chain recombines TRBV4-3 with TRBJ2-3; D is ambiguous. V was trimmed by 0 bases and J by 4 bases, leaving 11 bases between them. Germline V gene lookup returns CDR1 LGHNA and CDR2 YSLEER. The CDR3 runs to 15 residues.

The rearrangement uses TRBV20-1 and TRBJ2-2; 8 bases match TRBD1. V was clipped by 4 bases and J by 6 bases; unmatched bases: 7. The CDR3 is made up of 14 amino acids. Germline V lookup: CDR1 DFQATT, CDR2 SNEGSKA (reference sequence). The CDR3: CSANRQGWPGELFF. CDR3 coding DNA: TGCAGTGCTAACAGACAGGGGTGGCCCGGGGAGCTGTTTTTT.

This chain links TRBV7-3 with TRBJ2-7; maybe TRBD1 (6 bases). The length of the CDR3 is 16 residues. Per germline, CDR1 SGHTA and CDR2 FQGTGA. The V gene lost 5 bases and the J gene lost 0 bases, with 17 bases spanning the gap. CDR3 residues: CASSGGRTGSSYEQYF. Written as DNA, the CDR3 is TGTGCCAGCAGCGGGGGCCGAACAGGAAGCTCCTACGAGCAGTACTTC.

This clonotype occurred a few times. The V call is TRBV21-1, the J call TRBJ2-4; the table assigns TRBD1, which was not confirmed against the DNA. TRBV21-1 counts as a pseudogene. The CDR3 has 21 amino acids. CDR3 DNA sequence: TGTGCCAGCAGCAAAGCGCCCGGGTTTAAGGGTCTGGTCGTAGCCAAAAACATTCAGTACTTC. Its translation: CASSKAPGFKGLVVAKNIQYF.

This clonotype occurred a few times. This chain connects TRBV10-3 to TRBJ1-6; TRBD1 might be the D (6 bases). CDR3 size: 13 residues. Germline CDR1 reads ENHRY; CDR2 reads SYGVKD. The V and J ends lost 11 bases and 8 bases respectively, with 16 bases between them. DNA of the CDR3: TGTGCCGCCCAGGGGTTAGGGGATTCACCCCTCCACTTT. As protein: CAAQGLGDSPLHF.

The chain joins TRBV7-2 to TRBJ2-7; TRBD2 is a possible D gene (5 bases). Germline CDR1 is SGHTA and CDR2 is FQGNSA. This CDR3 comprises 15 residues. Between the trimmed V and J ends, which lost 2 bases and 2 bases, there was a span of 13 bases. The CDR3 is CASSLFPGSTYEQYF. CDR3 nucleotide sequence: TGTGCCAGCAGCTTATTTCCGGGGTCAACCTACGAGCAGTACTTC. Based on the CDR3 plus reference TRBV7-2 and TRBJ2-7, the full variable domain is GAGVSQSPSNKVTEKGKDVELRCDPISGHTALYWYRQSLGQGLEFLIYFQGNSAPDKSGLPSDRFSAERTGGSVSTLTIQRTQQEDSAVYLCASSLFPGSTYEQYFGPGTRLTVT.

V usage is TRBV24-1 and J usage is TRBJ2-5; perhaps TRBD1 as D (6 bases). The DNA end is a closer match to TRBJ2-7, so the J assignment may be wrong. The CDR3 is made up of 15 amino acids. Germline V gives CDR1 KGHDR, CDR2 SFDVKD. This CDR3 reads CATSDPTGPGDEQYF. CDR3 nucleotide sequence: TGTGCCACCAGTGACCCGACAGGTCCTGGGGACGAGCAGTACTTC.

This rearrangement joins TRBV28 to TRBJ2-5, with 8 bases fitting TRBD1. CDR3 size: 12 residues. After removal of 7 bases from V and 9 bases from J, the junction contained 7 bases not matched to a gene. Per the germline V gene, CDR1 is MDHEN and CDR2 is SYDVKM. The CDR3 protein is CASNGQGKSQYF. In DNA, the CDR3 is TGTGCCAGCAATGGACAGGGTAAATCCCAGTACTTC.

The chain joins TRBV24-1 to TRBJ2-7, with 7 bases identical to TRBD2. Germline CDR1 and CDR2: KGHDR and SFDVKD. The CDR3 contains 16 residues. V lost 3 bases to trimming and J lost 1 base; unmatched junction nucleotides: 8. The CDR3: CATSDVAASGSYEQYF. CDR3 nucleotide sequence: TGTGCCACCAGTGATGTCGCGGCTAGCGGATCCTACGAGCAGTACTTC.

This clonotype was detected only a few times. The chain is built from TRBV7-9 and TRBJ2-7, with TRBD1 identical over 8 bases. The CDR3 has 15 residues. Germline V gives CDR1 SEHNR, CDR2 FQNEAQ (reference sequence). With V trimmed by 5 bases and J by 2 bases, 8 bases remained unmatched. CDR3: CASSDSQGATYEQYF. The DNA of the CDR3 is TGTGCCAGCAGCGACAGCCAGGGGGCCACCTACGAGCAGTACTTC.

This chain joins TRBV20-1 and TRBJ2-3, with D unresolved. This CDR3 spans 12 amino acids. In germline, CDR1 is DFQATT, CDR2 SNEGSKA (reference sequence). V was cut by 0 bases and J by 9 bases, with 10 bases left in between. CDR3 nucleotides: TGCAGTGCTAGAGATCGCGGACGGACGCAGTATTTT. Its protein product is CSARDRGRTQYF.

This clonotype was detected a few times. The J gene is TRBJ1-2, the V gene TRBV29-1; D gene unclear. This CDR3 comprises 12 residues. Germline loops: CDR1 SQVTM, CDR2 ANQGSEA. Trimming took 3 bases from V and 8 from J, leaving 13 bases between them. The CDR3 DNA reads TGCAGCGTTGAGGTGGGAGGAGGCGGCTACACCTTC. Translating gives CSVEVGGGGYTF. The entire variable domain, with the rest obtained from reference TRBV29-1 and TRBJ1-2, is as follows: SAVISQKPSRDICQRGTSLTIQCQVDSQVTMMFWYRQQPGQSLTLIATANQGSEATYESGFVIDKFPISRPNLTFSTLTVSNMSPEDSSIYLCSVEVGGGGYTFGSGTRLTVV.

The genes are TRBV29-1 and TRBJ2-4; D may be TRBD1 (6 bases). The CDR3 sequence is 13 residues long. V was shortened by 7 bases and J by 7 bases, with 17 bases between the two germline ends. The germline V gene has CDR1 SQVTM and CDR2 ANQGSEA. CDR3 in amino acids: CSGGQPPPNIQYF. DNA of the CDR3: TGCAGCGGTGGACAGCCTCCGCCGAACATTCAGTACTTC.

The chain joins TRBV7-2 to TRBJ1-1; maybe TRBD1 (5 bases). V lost 5 bases and J lost 11, with 15 bases in between. The CDR3 is 12 amino acids. Per the germline V gene, CDR1 is SGHTA and CDR2 is FQGNSA. The CDR3 coding sequence is TGTGCCAGCAGCCGCCTCCAGGGAGAGGCTTTCTTT. Protein: CASSRLQGEAFF.

A single count supports this clonotype. One junction end disagrees with the germline gene, perhaps due to a read error. The chain employs TRBV7-2 and TRBJ1-6; no definite D call. The CDR3 contains 14 residues. CDR1 is SGHTA and CDR2 is FQGNSA in the germline V gene. The CDR3 DNA reads as TGTGCCAGCAGCCCCAGTGGGTATAGTTCACCCCTCCACTTT. This sequence encodes CASSPSGYSSPLHF.

The chain employs TRBV20-1 and TRBJ2-4; 9 nucleotides match TRBD1. The DNA end is more similar to TRBJ2-7, so the J call may be wrong. The CDR3 runs 14 residues. Germline V gene lookup returns CDR1 DFQATT and CDR2 SNEGSKA (reference sequence). The CDR3 reads CSAPDRGKSYEQYF. The CDR3 nucleotides are TGCAGTGCCCCCGACAGGGGGAAGAGCTACGAGCAGTACTTC.

The chain carries TRBV7-2 and TRBJ2-4, with a tentative D call TRBD2 (5 bases). The germline CDR1 and CDR2 sequences are SGHTA and FQGNSA. This CDR3 region has 14 residues. V lost 1 base and J lost 7, with 11 bases in between. The CDR3 loop reads CASSLDGPSNIQYF. The CDR3 DNA is TGTGCCAGCAGCTTAGACGGCCCTAGCAACATTCAGTACTTC.

This clonotype has a handful of counts. The genes are TRBV11-2 and TRBJ2-7; the D gene is possibly TRBD1 (6 bases). V lost 0 bases, J lost 6 bases, and 27 bases lay in between. The germline CDR1 and CDR2 sequences are SGHAT and FQNNGV. There are 19 residues in the CDR3. The CDR3 DNA follows: TGTGCCAGCAGCTTAGATCGGGCCCCAACGCAGGGGAATTCAGGCGAGCAGTACTTC. Protein sequence: CASSLDRAPTQGNSGEQYF.

Concerning this clonotype itself: An end of the junction does not agree with germline; a read error may underlie this. This chain's CDR3 is CSAPRGERGYNGQFF. The CDR3 nucleotides read TGCAGTGCCCCCCGGGGGGAGCGGGGGTACAATGGGCAGTTCTTC. The V gene is TRBV20-1, the J gene TRBJ2-1, with TRBD2 matching over 8 bases. This CDR3 comprises 15 residues. The germline CDR1 and CDR2 sequences are DFQATT and SNEGSKA (reference sequence).

This clonotype was found once. The junction and the germline gene differ at one end; a read error may be behind it. The chain recombines TRBV29-1 with TRBJ2-6, with D possibly TRBD1 on 5 matching bases. The CDR3 consists of 13 residues. CDR1 is SQVTM, CDR2 ANQGSEA, per germline. CDR3 sequence (DNA): TGCAGCGTAAGGGCATCTGGGGCCAACGTCCCGACTTTC. This gives the protein CSVRASGANVPTF. The complete variable domain, with remaining parts taken from reference TRBV29-1 and TRBJ2-6, reads SAVISQKPSRDICQRGTSLTIQCQVDSQVTMMFWYRQQPGQSLTLIATANQGSEATYESGFVIDKFPISRPNLTFSTLTVSNMSPEDSSIYLCSVRASGANVPTFGAGSRLTVL.

There are a few counts of this clonotype. The chain recombines TRBV7-9 with TRBJ2-5, with 8 bases that match TRBD2. Losses at the gene ends were 0 bases for V and 2 bases for J; bases not matched to a gene: 11. The CDR3 sequence is 18 residues long. The germline gives CDR1 SEHNR, CDR2 FQNEAQ (reference sequence). The CDR3 coding sequence is TGTGCCAGCAGCTTAGCGGAAGTCTGGGCTAGCGGGCAAGAGACCCAGTACTTC. It translates to CASSLAEVWASGQETQYF.

On this clonotype itself: The germline gene is not matched at one end of the junction; a read error may be the cause. The chain employs TRBV7-2 and TRBJ1-1; unclear D gene. CDR1 SGHTA and CDR2 FQGNSA come from the germline V gene. The length of the CDR3 is 13 residues. In DNA, the CDR3 is TGTGCCAGCAGCTTAAGGAAAGACACTGAAGCCTTCTTT. Translated: CASSLRKDTEAFF.

V usage is TRBV12-3 or TRBV12-4 and J usage is TRBJ2-5, with TRBD1 matching 7 bases. Unmatched junction bases numbered 4, after V lost 1 base and J lost 2 bases. The CDR3 is 15 amino acids. In DNA, the CDR3 is TGTGCCAGCAGTTTAGAGGGACAGCGGCAAGAGACCCAGTACTTC. The encoded protein is CASSLEGQRQETQYF.

The CDR3: CASTRTPTNEKLFF. The DNA of the CDR3 is TGTGCCAGCACGCGGACACCAACTAATGAAAAACTGTTTTTT. This chain uses TRBV12-3 or TRBV12-4 with TRBJ1-4; D perhaps matches TRBD1 (5 bases). The V end was cut by 7 bases, the J end by 0 bases, with 9 bases between. This CDR3 is built from 14 residues.

The chain combines TRBV7-9 with TRBJ1-1, with D hard to call. Trimming shortened V by 5 bases and J by 6 bases, and 13 bases separated the two germline ends. Germline CDR1 reads SEHNR; CDR2 reads FQNEAQ (reference sequence). This CDR3 has 13 residues. The CDR3: CASSNDWVPEAFF. The CDR3 region has the DNA TGTGCCAGCAGCAACGACTGGGTTCCTGAAGCTTTCTTT.

This clonotype was observed once. The genes are TRBV20-1 and TRBJ2-7, with D maybe TRBD2 (5 bases). This CDR3 comprises 14 residues. Germline CDR1 DFQATT, CDR2 SNEGSKA (reference sequence). V lost 4 bases, J lost 2 bases, and 15 bases lay in between. This CDR3 is CSATRREGTYEQYF. Here the CDR3 DNA reads TGCAGTGCTACGCGGCGTGAGGGCACCTACGAGCAGTACTTC.